This T cell receptor beta chain was recorded in a study of blood T cell repertoires in COVID-19. Across the whole study: Samples representing acute and convalescent COVID-19 were sourced from the United States, Italy and Spain. Sources were T cells, B-cell-depleted T cells, or PBMCs; the material itself was cDNA or gDNA.

Exposed participants came across a COVID-19 case within 2 weeks before study entry. This CDR3 spans 13 amino acids. Looked up from germline, CDR1 is SGHDN and CDR2 is FVKESK. V was pared by 4 bases and J by 10 bases, with 16 bases between. Authors' analysis steps: Cell counts per sample came from amplifying reference gene primers. Repertoires were generated with immunoSEQ multiplex PCR, while TCRdb's copy carries only in-frame clones and drops some. D and trimming were read from the DNA, whereas the V and J calls and clone size are those reported in that table. In the table there are hundreds of thousands of clones, about 83% of which are singletons. The sample holds a few counts of this clone.

The specimen was PBMCs or T cells enriched from blood (not recorded which). This rearrangement joins TRBV14 to TRBJ1-1; D may be TRBD1 (6 bases). This receptor was obtained from a woman aged 45-59 years who had been exposed to COVID-19. The CDR3 nucleotides read TGTGCCAGCAGCCCCCGGGGAACAGGGAGAGCTTTCTTT. As protein: CASSPRGTGRAFF.